The 21 T cell receptor beta chains in this list originate from one sample, sequenced in a study of T cells in Graves' hyperthyroidism and ophthalmopathy. Using RNA transcripts as the source, TCR beta CDR3 regions were amplified. During a first-round RT-PCR of the TCR CDR3, the HTBI primer set was used. TCRdb reprocessed the multiplex PCR reads with MiXCR, giving one entry per CDR3 protein. The repertoire includes hundreds of thousands of distinct CDR3 sequences, 15% to 20% of them detected once, and 45% to 50% sits in the top ten. The sequenced material came from blood. The receptors here all came from a man aged 35-49 years with Graves' ophthalmopathy.

This chain uses TRBV19 with TRBJ1-5; TRBD1 matches at 8 bases. The germline V gene has CDR1 LNHDA and CDR2 SQIVND (reference sequence). V lost 3 bases to trimming and J lost 3 bases; unmatched junction nucleotides: 10. CDR3 size: 17 residues. The CDR3 DNA sequence: TGTGCCAGTAGTATTGAGCCGGGACAGGTCATCAATCAGCCCCAGCATTTT. Translating gives CASSIEPGQVINQPQHF.

This clonotype was seen at least ten times. This rearrangement joins TRBV11-2 to TRBJ2-1, with a weak D call TRBD1 (6 bases). Germline loops: CDR1 SGHAT, CDR2 FQNNGV. The CDR3 has 13 residues. V was pared by 6 bases and J by 8 bases, with 14 bases between. The CDR3 region is CASRYWGRDEQFF. In DNA form, the CDR3 reads TGTGCCAGCAGGTACTGGGGGCGAGATGAGCAGTTCTTC.

At least ten counts were recorded for this clonotype. This chain links TRBV3-1 with TRBJ2-3, with no clear D. The CDR3 has 15 residues. Trimming pared 0 bases from V and 0 bases from J, leaving 7 bases between. CDR1 and CDR2 (germline): LGHDT, YNNKEL (reference sequence). The CDR3 region is CASSQEGTSTDTQYF. CDR3 DNA sequence: TGTGCCAGCAGCCAAGAGGGTACAAGCACAGATACGCAGTATTTT.

This rearrangement joins TRBV7-9 to TRBJ2-5; D not certain. Germline V lookup: CDR1 SEHNR, CDR2 FQNEAQ (reference sequence). The CDR3 is 12 amino acids. V lost 5 bases and J 1 base, leaving 5 bases between the germline ends. This chain's CDR3 is CASSKIQETQYF. CDR3 DNA: TGTGCCAGCAGCAAAATCCAAGAGACCCAGTACTTC.

This clonotype was recorded many times. The chain couples TRBV2 to TRBJ2-3, with no clear D. Germline CDR1 reads SNHLY; CDR2 reads FYNNEI. The CDR3 has 13 residues. With 6 bases removed from V and 2 bases from J, the gap between germline ends came to 9 bases. CDR3 DNA sequence: TGTGCCAGCAGCGATACACTCACAGATACGCAGTATTTT. It translates to CASSDTLTDTQYF.

The chain combines TRBV12-3 or TRBV12-4 with TRBJ2-1; 13 bases line up with TRBD2. V dropped 2 bases and J dropped 6; count of bases not matched to a gene: 10. The CDR3 sequence is 18 residues long. The CDR3: CASSLRLLAGGQINEQFF. CDR3 bases: TGTGCCAGCAGTTTAAGGTTACTAGCGGGAGGGCAGATCAATGAGCAGTTCTTC.

The sample holds a few counts of this clonotype. The gene calls are TRBV12-3 or TRBV12-4 and TRBJ2-7; 11 nucleotides align to TRBD2. The J segment lost 7 bases and the V segment lost 6 bases, leaving 5 bases of the junction unmatched. CDR3 length equals 13 residues. CDR3 nucleotide sequence: TGTGCCAGCAGATGGGTAGCGGGAGGGGAGCAGTACTTC. Residues: CASRWVAGGEQYF.

This clonotype was counted many times. J is TRBJ2-7 and V is TRBV28; 7 bases map to TRBD2. The ends lost 2 bases at V and 0 bases at J; junction bases unmatched: 1. Germline CDR1 is MDHEN and CDR2 is SYDVKM. This CDR3 is built from 14 residues. CDR3: CASSLGTTSYEQYF. The CDR3 bases are TGTGCCAGCAGTTTAGGGACTACCTCCTACGAGCAGTACTTC. Complete variable domain (other parts from reference TRBV28 and TRBJ2-7): DVKVTQSSRYLVKRTGEKVFLECVQDMDHENMFWYRQDPGLGLRLIYFSYDVKMKEKGDIPEGYSVSREKKERFSLILESASTNQTSMYLCASSLGTTSYEQYFGPGTRLTVT.

J is TRBJ1-5 and V is TRBV2; D is possibly TRBD1 (5 bases). Trimming cost V 4 bases and J 2 bases, with 18 bases left between them. The CDR3 consists of 17 residues. Germline CDR1 SNHLY, CDR2 FYNNEI. Here the CDR3 reads CASSGQQLLLGNQPQHF. The CDR3, as DNA: TGTGCCAGCAGTGGACAGCAACTCCTTCTGGGCAATCAGCCCCAGCATTTT.

The V gene is TRBV18, the J gene TRBJ1-5, with D possibly TRBD1 on 5 matching bases. Germline CDR1 reads KGHSH; CDR2 reads LQKENI. The CDR3 is made up of 15 amino acids. Deletions cut 0 bases from V and 3 bases from J, with 9 bases between. DNA for the CDR3: TGTGCCAGCTCACCACCGGGGGGTGACAATCAGCCCCAGCATTTT. Its protein is CASSPPGGDNQPQHF.

This clonotype occurred many times. V is TRBV6-1 and J is TRBJ1-2; D gene unclear. Germline CDR1 reads MNHNS; CDR2 reads SASEGT. The CDR3 length is 14 residues. Trimming took off 4 bases at V and 8 bases at J, with 17 bases between the two ends. In DNA form, the CDR3 reads TGTGCCAGCAGTGTAACGGCAGAAGCAGTAGGCTACACCTTC. Its protein is CASSVTAEAVGYTF.

The chain links TRBV18 to TRBJ1-1, with D tentatively TRBD1 (6 bases). CDR3 size: 17 residues. V dropped 3 bases and J dropped 1 base, with 18 bases sitting between them. Germline V gene sequence: CDR1 KGHSH, CDR2 LQKENI. In nucleotides, the CDR3 is TGTGCCAGCTCACCCGGGGGCCTGGGACGGAGGAACACTGAAGCTTTCTTT. Encoded protein: CASSPGGLGRRNTEAFF. Full variable domain (outside the CDR3, taken from reference TRBV18 and TRBJ1-1): NAGVMQNPRHLVRRRGQEARLRCSPMKGHSHVYWYRQLPEEGLKFMVYLQKENIIDESGMPKERFSAEFPKEGPSILRIQQVVRGDSAAYFCASSPGGLGRRNTEAFFGQGTRLTVV.

This clonotype was recorded a few times. This chain connects TRBV5-1 to TRBJ2-3; unclear D gene. The CDR3 is 15 amino acids. Trimming pared 3 bases from V and 2 bases from J, leaving 13 bases between. Looked up from germline, CDR1 is SGHRS and CDR2 is YFSETQ. The CDR3 spells CASSYGPLHTDTQYF. The DNA for the CDR3 is TGCGCCAGCAGCTATGGGCCCCTTCACACAGATACGCAGTATTTT.

This clonotype was found many times. The chain links TRBV2 to TRBJ1-2, with D possibly TRBD1 on 5 matching bases. With 4 bases removed from V and 2 bases from J, the gap between germline ends came to 11 bases. Germline V gives CDR1 SNHLY, CDR2 FYNNEI. The CDR3 runs to 14 residues. The DNA of the CDR3 is TGTGCCAGCAGTGGGGGACGACGAAACTATGGCTACACCTTC. Translation: CASSGGRRNYGYTF.

This clonotype was seen a few times. The chain combines TRBV30 with TRBJ2-3; 12 nucleotides line up with TRBD2. The ends lost 4 bases at V and 8 bases at J; junction bases unmatched: 7. Germline-derived CDR1 and CDR2 are GTSNPN and SVGIG (reference sequence). The CDR3 is made up of 14 amino acids. CDR3 in DNA: TGTGCCTGGACGGGACTAGCGGGTCACGGTACGCAGTATTTT. It translates to CAWTGLAGHGTQYF.

This chain uses TRBV19 with TRBJ2-1, with 10 bases lining up with TRBD1. CDR3 size: 15 residues. V lost 7 bases, J lost 6 bases, and 9 bases stayed unmatched. Germline lookup yields CDR1 LNHDA and CDR2 SQIVND (reference sequence). The CDR3, as DNA: TGTGCCAGTACCCGACAGGGGGCCTCAGTCAATGAGCAGTTCTTC. Protein sequence: CASTRQGASVNEQFF.

The V and J genes are TRBV20-1 and TRBJ1-6; D gene ambiguous. Germline CDR1 reads DFQATT; CDR2 reads SNEGSKA (reference sequence). This CDR3 has 14 amino acids. Trimming shortened V by 4 bases and J by 4 bases, and 11 bases separated the two germline ends. The CDR3 sequence is CSANKQDYNSPLHF. CDR3 sequence (DNA): TGCAGTGCTAATAAACAAGATTATAATTCACCCCTCCACTTT.

The CDR3 DNA reads as TGCGCCAGCAGCTCCACAGGGGGCGTAGGCGGGGAGCTGTTTTTT. Protein sequence: CASSSTGGVGGELFF. The chain recombines TRBV5-1 with TRBJ2-2; 9 nucleotides agree with TRBD1. CDR3 length: 15 residues. From germline, CDR1 is SGHRS and CDR2 YFSETQ. The V and J ends lost 3 bases and 7 bases, in that order; junction bases with no gene match: 7.

There are many counts of this clonotype. The CDR3 spells CASRSAGGFNTGELFF. CDR3 nucleotide sequence: TGTGCCAGCAGGTCAGCGGGAGGGTTTAACACCGGGGAGCTGTTTTTT. The chain carries TRBV7-2 and TRBJ2-2, with TRBD2 identical over 10 bases. The ends lost 6 bases at V and 2 bases at J; junction bases unmatched: 6. CDR1 and CDR2 (germline): SGHTA, FQGNSA. There are 16 residues in the CDR3.

This chain joins TRBV28 and TRBJ1-4; 7 bases fit TRBD1. The CDR3 totals 14 residues. From germline, CDR1 is MDHEN and CDR2 SYDVKM. V gave up 4 bases and J gave up 4 bases; unmatched junction bases: 3. For the CDR3, the DNA is TGTGCCAGCAGTTGGACAGGTTTTAATGAAAAACTGTTTTTT. Amino acids: CASSWTGFNEKLFF.

This chain joins TRBV20-1 and TRBJ2-3; a possible D gene is TRBD2 (6 bases). The CDR3 sequence is 16 residues long. Trimming stripped 3 bases from V and 0 bases from J, with 16 bases between. Germline lookup yields CDR1 DFQATT and CDR2 SNEGSKA (reference sequence). The CDR3 DNA reads TGCAGTGCTAGCGGGGCTAGCGAAACTAGCACAGATACGCAGTATTTT. Translating it yields CSASGASETSTDTQYF.